The 17 T cell receptor beta chains listed next were all sequenced from one sample in a study of control samples from healthy donors and cancer patients. The method was immunoSEQ multiplex PCR; TCRdb's version includes in-frame clones alone and lacks a portion of them. The repertoire includes about 30,000 clones, 75% to 95% of them detected once, and approximately 12% sits in the top ten. The sequenced sample was PBMCs. These TCRs come from a man aged 45-65 years with lung cancer.

The rearrangement links TRBV7-9 to TRBJ1-1; D is ambiguous. Germline lookup yields CDR1 SEHNR and CDR2 FQNEAQ (reference sequence). CDR3 size: 12 residues. V gave up 3 bases and J gave up 10 bases, with 12 bases separating them. CDR3 residues: CASSFEPQGAFF. CDR3 nucleotide sequence: TGTGCCAGCAGCTTCGAGCCGCAAGGAGCTTTCTTT.

About this clone itself: One junction end disagrees with the germline gene, perhaps due to a read error. The same CDR3 arises from other DNA sequences in this sample as well. J is TRBJ2-7 and V is TRBV9, with D tentatively TRBD1 (6 bases). The V gene's germline CDR1 is SGDLS and CDR2 YYNGEE. This CDR3 comprises 14 residues. The CDR3 here is CASSAGQSPYEQYF. Here the CDR3 DNA reads TGCGCCAGCAGCGCCGGACAGTCCCCCTACGAGCAGTACTTC.

This clone is a singleton in its sample. V usage is TRBV2 and J usage is TRBJ1-1; D is ambiguous. Germline V gives CDR1 SNHLY, CDR2 FYNNEI. This CDR3 is 14 amino acids long. V was pared by 6 bases and J by 4 bases, with 15 bases between. CDR3 residues: CASRPMGRVTEAFF. CDR3 DNA sequence: TGTGCCAGCAGGCCAATGGGGAGGGTCACTGAAGCTTTCTTT.

This chain joins TRBV6-6 and TRBJ2-5; tentatively, D is TRBD2 (5 bases). Germline assignment: CDR1 MNHNY and CDR2 SVGAGI (reference sequence). Trimming cost V 3 bases and J 0 bases, with 14 bases left between them. The CDR3 runs 16 residues. This CDR3 is CASSYTASGNQETQYF. In DNA, the CDR3 is TGTGCCAGCAGTTATACCGCTTCGGGGAACCAAGAGACCCAGTACTTC.

The chain has TRBV2 and TRBJ2-5; D remains ambiguous. The CDR3 is 14 amino acids. Trimming shortened V by 8 bases and J by 2 bases, and 15 bases separated the two germline ends. Germline V gene lookup returns CDR1 SNHLY and CDR2 FYNNEI. The CDR3 nucleotides are TGTGCCAGCGGCTTGGGTTACCTACAAGAGACCCAGTACTTC. Amino acid sequence: CASGLGYLQETQYF.

The chain carries TRBV5-4 and TRBJ2-7, with D maybe TRBD2 (5 bases). Trimming pared 4 bases from V and 3 bases from J, leaving 20 bases between. From germline, CDR1 is SGHNT and CDR2 YYREEE (reference sequence). This CDR3 has 16 amino acids. DNA for the CDR3: TGTGCCAGCAGCCCACCCGGGCGGGTAGACTTCTACGAGCAGTACTTC. It yields the protein CASSPPGRVDFYEQYF.

The chain uses TRBV21-1 and TRBJ1-4. TRBV21-1 is described as a pseudogene. The CDR3 runs to 9 residues. The CDR3 nucleotides are TGTGCCAGCTCCCCCCACCTGTTTTTT. It yields the protein CASSPHLFF.

This clone came up once. The chain has TRBV12-3 or TRBV12-4 and TRBJ2-2; D is ambiguous. V was shortened by 3 bases and J by 7 bases, with 6 bases between the two germline ends. The CDR3 totals 12 residues. The CDR3 reads CASSFWGGELFF. DNA for the CDR3: TGTGCCAGCAGTTTTTGGGGCGGGGAGCTGTTTTTT.

The rearrangement links TRBV19 to TRBJ2-3; TRBD2 aligns across 8 bases. The V segment lost 6 bases and the J segment 4 bases; nucleotides outside the gene matches: 12. The CDR3 is made up of 16 amino acids. CDR1 and CDR2 (germline): LNHDA, SQIVND (reference sequence). As DNA, the CDR3 is TGTGCCAGTAGCCACTTGGGACTAGTCAGTGCAGATACGCAGTATTTT. This sequence encodes CASSHLGLVSADTQYF.

The chain couples TRBV28 to TRBJ2-5; no clear D gene. With 3 bases removed from V and 2 bases from J, the gap between germline ends came to 10 bases. This CDR3 spans 14 amino acids. Germline-derived CDR1 and CDR2 are MDHEN and SYDVKM. The CDR3 sequence is CASSFELRQETQYF. The CDR3 DNA follows: TGTGCCAGCAGTTTCGAGCTGCGGCAAGAGACCCAGTACTTC. Looking up the rest from reference TRBV28 and TRBJ2-5 gives the full variable domain: DVKVTQSSRYLVKRTGEKVFLECVQDMDHENMFWYRQDPGLGLRLIYFSYDVKMKEKGDIPEGYSVSREKKERFSLILESASTNQTSMYLCASSFELRQETQYFGPGTRLLVL.

The chain carries TRBV5-1 and TRBJ1-1; D is possibly TRBD1 (6 bases). The CDR3 extends over 15 amino acids. Germline V gene lookup returns CDR1 SGHRS and CDR2 YFSETQ. The CDR3 DNA follows: TGCGCTTCCGGTTTATATGGGACAACCAACACTGAAGCTTTCTTT. As protein: CASGLYGTTNTEAFF.

The DNA of the CDR3 is TGTGCCAGCCCGGACAGGGGAAATGGCTACACCTTC. Translation gives CASPDRGNGYTF. The V call is TRBV2, the J call TRBJ1-2; 9 bases line up with TRBD1. The V segment lost 8 bases and the J segment 6 bases; nucleotides outside the gene matches: 4. CDR3 length: 12 residues. CDR1 is SNHLY, CDR2 FYNNEI, per germline.

The chain joins TRBV7-2 to TRBJ1-1; TRBD1 matches at 10 bases. Germline CDR1 is SGHTA and CDR2 is FQGNSA. Germline trimming cut 4 bases from V and 11 bases from J; bases unmatched to any gene: 10. The CDR3 loop spans 14 amino acids. CDR3 amino acids: CASSSGNRQGAAFF. The CDR3 coding sequence is TGTGCCAGCAGCTCCGGAAACCGACAGGGGGCGGCTTTCTTT.

The chain has TRBV6-1 and TRBJ2-5; no firm D call. The CDR3 has 11 residues. V lost 2 bases, J lost 5 bases, and 3 bases lay in between. Germline CDR1 and CDR2: MNHNS and SASEGT. The CDR3 is CASSERETQYF. DNA of the CDR3: TGTGCCAGCAGTGAACGGGAGACCCAGTACTTC.

V is TRBV5-1 and J is TRBJ2-3; 12 nucleotides line up with TRBD2. Per germline, CDR1 SGHRS and CDR2 YFSETQ. This CDR3 spans 16 amino acids. The J segment lost 0 bases and the V segment lost 5 bases, leaving 4 bases of the junction unmatched. CDR3: CASSRGTSGSTDTQYF. DNA for the CDR3: TGCGCCAGCAGTCGCGGGACTAGCGGGAGCACAGATACGCAGTATTTT.

The rearrangement links TRBV24-1 to TRBJ2-1; D remains ambiguous. The germline V and J ends were trimmed by 2 bases and 2 bases, with 6 bases remaining between them. This CDR3 region has 14 residues. Germline CDR1 reads KGHDR; CDR2 reads SFDVKD. The CDR3 nucleotides read TGTGCCACCAGTGATTCCTCTACCTACAATGAGCAGTTCTTC. It encodes CATSDSSTYNEQFF.

The chain couples TRBV9 to TRBJ1-1; 7 positions match TRBD1. J was trimmed by 3 bases and V by 3 bases; bases with no gene match: 11. This CDR3 spans 16 amino acids. Germline assignment: CDR1 SGDLS and CDR2 YYNGEE. CDR3 in DNA: TGTGCCAGCAGCGCTACACAGGGGCCAGGAGACACTGAAGCTTTCTTT. It specifies CASSATQGPGDTEAFF.